Listed below are T cell receptor beta chains from one sample, sequenced in a study of tumor-infiltrating lymphocytes in localized non-small cell lung cancer. Assay: immunoSEQ multiplex PCR; the TCRdb copy retains only in-frame clones and omits some. The repertoire includes about 6,400 clones, approximately 71% of them detected once, and roughly an eighth sits in the top ten. Input material: lung tumor tissue. Every receptor here comes from a human donor with non-small cell lung cancer. The CDR3 runs from the conserved cysteine through the conserved F or W. D genes are given only for firm matches. Size is stated for part of the rows, as once, few or many counts, or as a class when the clone is expanded.

j_call clone_size v_call d_call cdr3_nt cdr3_aa
TRBJ1-6 NA TRBV4-3 TRBD1 TGCGCCAGCAGCCGTGGACAGGGAAATTCACCCCTCCACTTT CASSRGQGNSPLHF
TRBJ2-3 NA TRBV5-1 TRBD1 TGCGCCAGCAGCCCCGGACAGGGCACAGATACGCAGTATTTT CASSPGQGTDTQYF
TRBJ2-1 NA TRBV11-3 NA TGTGCCAGCAGCTTATCGCCGACCTCGGCGGAGCAGTTCTTC CASSLSPTSAEQFF
TRBJ1-5 few TRBV27 NA TGTGCCAGCAGTTTATCGCCGGGACATCCATTATATAGCAATCAGCCCCAGCATTTT CASSLSPGHPLYSNQPQHF
TRBJ1-1 NA TRBV7-9 NA TGTGCCAGCAGCTTAGGACAGATGAACACTGAAGCTTTCTTT CASSLGQMNTEAFF
TRBJ1-1 NA TRBV19 TRBD1 TGTGCCAGTAGTCAGGACAGGACGGCGGGTGAAGCTTTCTTT CASSQDRTAGEAFF
TRBJ2-3 few TRBV5-5 NA TGTGCCAGCAGCTCCGGGAGCACAGATACGCAGTATTTT CASSSGSTDTQYF
TRBJ1-5 NA TRBV7-9 TRBD1 TGTGCCAGCAGCTCGGGACAGGGTGGGAATCAGCCCCAGCATTTT CASSSGQGGNQPQHF
TRBJ2-3 NA TRBV5-4 NA TGTGCCAGCAGCTTGGACCGGGTCGCAGATACGCAGTATTTT CASSLDRVADTQYF
TRBJ2-1 once TRBV6-5 NA TGTGCCAGCAGTACACACAATGAGCAGTTCTTC CASSTHNEQFF
TRBJ1-3 NA TRBV11-2 TRBD1 TGTGCCAGCAGCTTACTACAGGGGGCTGGAAACACCATATATTTT CASSLLQGAGNTIYF
TRBJ1-2 NA TRBV11-3 NA TGTGCCAGCAGCTTAGGAACGAGGGGTAACTATGGCTACACCTTC CASSLGTRGNYGYTF
TRBJ2-7 few TRBV19 TRBD1 TGTGCCAGTAGTAAGACAGGGATTGGACCTTCCTACGAGCAGTACTTC CASSKTGIGPSYEQYF
TRBJ2-3 NA TRBV19 NA TGTGCCAGTAGTTACTCTAGCGCAGATACGCAGTATTTT CASSYSSADTQYF
TRBJ1-5 NA TRBV5-5 NA TGTGCCAGCAGGCGGGATGCAGGGACCGGCCAGCCCCAGCATTTT CASRRDAGTGQPQHF
TRBJ1-3 NA TRBV18 NA TGTGCCAGCTCACACGGGCCCCTCGACTCTGGAAACACCATATATTTT CASSHGPLDSGNTIYF
TRBJ2-3 NA TRBV11-3 NA TGTGCCAGCAGCCGTGCCCCCACCTTGACAGATACGCAGTATTTT CASSRAPTLTDTQYF
TRBJ2-1 few TRBV7-8 NA TGTGCCAGCAGCTCCTGGACCAGCTACAATGAGCAGTTCTTC CASSSWTSYNEQFF
TRBJ2-1 NA TRBV5-6 TRBD2 TGTGCCAGCAGCTTGGCCGGACTAGCGGGAGTGTGGCATGAGCAGTTCTTC CASSLAGLAGVWHEQFF
TRBJ1-6 NA TRBV7-9 NA TGTGCCAGCAGCAGGACAGCAGTTTCACCCCTCCACTTT CASSRTAVSPLHF
TRBJ2-5 few TRBV18 NA TGTGCCAGCTCACCAAAAGCAGAGACCCAGTACTTC CASSPKAETQYF
TRBJ1-1 NA TRBV19 NA TGTGCCAGTAGTACGACGGTGAACACTGAAGCTTTCTTT CASSTTVNTEAFF
TRBJ1-2 NA TRBV28 NA TGTGCCAGCAAACGGCCTGGGTGGAAGAGCTATGGCTACACCTTC CASKRPGWKSYGYTF
TRBJ1-1 NA TRBV28 NA TGTGCCAGCAGTTTATACGCCAGGTCGAACACTGAAGCTTTCTTT CASSLYARSNTEAFF
TRBJ2-1 once TRBV5-1 TRBD2 TGCGCCAGCAGCTTGGGGGCCGGGGGGAGCTCCTACAATGAGCAGTTCTTC CASSLGAGGSSYNEQFF
TRBJ1-5 NA TRBV14 TRBD1 TGTGCCAGCAGCCAACGGCGCGGGACAGGGTTCTATAGCAATCAGCCCCAGCATTTT CASSQRRGTGFYSNQPQHF
TRBJ2-7 NA TRBV18 TRBD2 TGTGCCAGCTCACCACCGGGACTAGCGGGGGGCGCCGATTACGAGCAGTACTTC CASSPPGLAGGADYEQYF
TRBJ1-3 NA TRBV7-2 NA TGTGCCAGCAGCTTAGTAGCAGGGTCTGGAAACACCATATATTTT CASSLVAGSGNTIYF
TRBJ2-5 NA TRBV5-4 NA TGTGCCAGCAGCTTGGGGGGGGAAGAGACCCAGTACTTC CASSLGGEETQYF
TRBJ1-2 NA TRBV5-4 TRBD1 TGTGCCAGCAGCACACGGACAGGGGGACTACTGGGCTACACCTTC CASSTRTGGLLGYTF
TRBJ1-1 once TRBV30 NA TGTGCCTGGAGTGTACAAGCGAAAAGGACCGAAGCTTTCTTT CAWSVQAKRTEAFF
TRBJ2-4 NA TRBV19 TRBD2 TGTGCCAGTAGTACCCCTCCTAGCGGGAGTCGGCACATTCAGTACTTC CASSTPPSGSRHIQYF
TRBJ2-7 NA TRBV19 TRBD2 TGTGCCAGTAGTGCGACTAGCGGGAGTCTTAGCGAGCAGTACTTC CASSATSGSLSEQYF
TRBJ2-6 NA TRBV11-3 NA TGTGCCAGCAGCCTAAAGGAGGGGCGTCTCTCCTCTGGGGCCAACGTCCTGACTTTC CASSLKEGRLSSGANVLTF
TRBJ1-2 NA TRBV4-3 NA TGCGCCAGCAGCCAAGATTGGGGGAAGGTGCCCTATGGCTACACCTTC CASSQDWGKVPYGYTF
TRBJ2-5 NA TRBV30 NA TGTGCCTGCAGGGTAGGGATAGAGACCCAGTACTTC CACRVGIETQYF